This record covers a single T cell receptor (beta chain). Original methodology: Amplified reference gene primers provided the basis for estimating nucleated cell counts. The data were produced by immunoSEQ multiplex PCR, yet TCRdb's version contains in-frame clones alone and is incomplete. V, J and clone size reflect that table, while D and trimming were determined from the DNA. The table includes some 170,000 clones, around 90% detected once. The CDR3 is 12 amino acids. The V segment lost 2 bases and the J segment 12 bases; nucleotides outside the gene matches: 4. Per germline, CDR1 MNHEY and CDR2 SMNVEV (reference sequence). This sample stems from a study of blood T cell repertoires in COVID-19. On the study more broadly: COVID-19 samples from acute and convalescent phases originated in the United States, Italy and Spain. T cells, B-cell-depleted T cells, or PBMCs provided the cDNA or gDNA that served as material.

The J gene is TRBJ2-1, the V gene TRBV27, with 7 bases fitting TRBD2. Specimen: peripheral blood. The sequence was obtained from a woman between 50 and 59 years old with acute or convalescent COVID-19. The CDR3 loop is CASSLEGRGQFF. The CDR3 nucleotides read TGTGCCAGCAGTTTAGAGGGGAGGGGGCAGTTCTTC.